Each of the 25 T cell receptor beta chains below was sequenced from the same sample in a study of shared clonotypes between healthy human individuals. Measured with immunoSEQ multiplex PCR; TCRdb has only the in-frame clones, and not every one. Of roughly 1 million clones in the sample, approximately 80% were seen once. Sequencing used memory CD4+ T cells from PBMCs. Subset reported: CD45RA-negative fraction. The receptor source for this set is a man aged 18 to 29 in good health. Some clones in this sample may be carry-over from other donors' samples.

In the case of this clone: The sample holds other DNA sequences that translate to the same CDR3. This chain connects TRBV28 to TRBJ1-5, with D possibly TRBD1 on 5 matching bases. The CDR3 totals 15 residues. Germline V gene data show CDR1 as MDHEN and CDR2 as SYDVKM. V shed 1 base and J shed 4 bases, with 11 bases lying between them. The CDR3 DNA sequence: TGTGCCAGCAGTTTATCTGGCAGGGTGAATCAGCCCCAGCATTTT. Translated: CASSLSGRVNQPQHF. Based on the CDR3 plus reference TRBV28 and TRBJ1-5, the full variable domain is DVKVTQSSRYLVKRTGEKVFLECVQDMDHENMFWYRQDPGLGLRLIYFSYDVKMKEKGDIPEGYSVSREKKERFSLILESASTNQTSMYLCASSLSGRVNQPQHFGDGTRLSIL.

Comment on this clone: Sequence at one end of the junction differs from germline and may be a read error. This chain uses TRBV11-3 with TRBJ2-1; TRBD2 aligns across 8 bases. The CDR3 runs to 12 residues. Germline CDR1 reads SGHNT; CDR2 reads YENEEA. CDR3 DNA sequence: TGTGCCAGCAGCTCCACTAGCGGAGCGATGGTCTTC. This codes for CASSSTSGAMVF.

J is TRBJ2-5 and V is TRBV7-9; D is perhaps TRBD2 (5 bases). Trimming removed 1 base from V and 5 bases from J, with 20 bases in between. CDR3 size: 17 residues. Germline CDR1 SEHNR, CDR2 FQNEAQ (reference sequence). The CDR3 DNA reads TGTGCCAGCAGCTTAGTTTTCGGGATCCTTCGTGGGGAGACCCAGTACTTC. Protein: CASSLVFGILRGETQYF.

CDR3 DNA sequence: TGCGCCAGCAGCTTGGAACGGGTAGGCGGCTACACCTTC. This sequence encodes CASSLERVGGYTF. The rearrangement links TRBV5-1 to TRBJ1-2; D unresolved. Germline V lookup: CDR1 SGHRS, CDR2 YFSETQ. This CDR3 has 13 amino acids. With 0 bases removed from V and 8 bases from J, the gap between germline ends came to 11 bases.

J is TRBJ2-2 and V is TRBV7-2; D unclear. This CDR3 spans 16 amino acids. Germline V lookup: CDR1 SGHTA, CDR2 FQGNSA. V was cut by 2 bases and J by 0 bases, with 10 bases left in between. CDR3: CASSLIPSTNTGELFF. Written as DNA, the CDR3 is TGTGCCAGCAGCTTAATCCCCAGTACGAACACCGGGGAGCTGTTTTTT.

The chain combines TRBV30 with TRBJ2-7, with D tentatively TRBD1 (6 bases). This CDR3 region has 13 residues. Germline-derived CDR1 and CDR2 are GTSNPN and SVGIG (reference sequence). V lost 8 bases and J 6 bases, leaving 20 bases between the germline ends. CDR3 coding DNA: TGTGCCCGGACCGGGCAGGGGAGCGGCGAGCAGTACTTC. This encodes CARTGQGSGEQYF.

The rearrangement links TRBV7-9 to TRBJ1-4; D not resolved. Germline CDR1 is SEHNR and CDR2 is FQNEAQ (reference sequence). The CDR3 has 13 residues. Trimming cost V 0 bases and J 6 bases, with 5 bases left between them. In DNA form, the CDR3 reads TGTGCCAGCAGCTTAGCGCCGGATGAAAAACTGTTTTTT. This translates into CASSLAPDEKLFF.

The chain employs TRBV9 and TRBJ2-1; perhaps TRBD1 as D (5 bases). The V gene's germline CDR1 is SGDLS and CDR2 YYNGEE. CDR3 length: 12 residues. Trimming cost V 7 bases and J 8 bases, with 13 bases left between them. The CDR3: CASGQGWDEQFF. The DNA for the CDR3 is TGTGCCAGCGGCCAGGGTTGGGATGAGCAGTTCTTC.

The rearrangement links TRBV19 to TRBJ2-7; 11 nucleotides match TRBD2. CDR1 and CDR2 (germline): LNHDA, SQIVND (reference sequence). The length of the CDR3 is 15 residues. The V gene end was trimmed by 4 bases and the J gene end by 4 bases; junction bases not matched to a gene: 6. In DNA, the CDR3 is TGTGCCAGTAGTAGGCTAGCGGGAGGTCGGTACGAGCAGTACTTC. Amino acids: CASSRLAGGRYEQYF.

The gene calls are TRBV28 and TRBJ1-2; 10 nucleotides align to TRBD1. Germline loops: CDR1 MDHEN, CDR2 SYDVKM. CDR3 length: 15 residues. The V and J ends lost 10 bases and 1 base, in that order; junction bases with no gene match: 9. The CDR3, as DNA: TGTGCCAAAGGACAGGGGGGATCCAATAACTATGGCTACACCTTC. Amino acids: CAKGQGGSNNYGYTF.

This chain joins TRBV5-5 and TRBJ1-1; D is ambiguous. The V gene lost 4 bases and the J gene lost 4 bases, with 11 bases spanning the gap. The germline gives CDR1 SGHKS, CDR2 YYEKEE (reference sequence). This CDR3 spans 13 amino acids. DNA of the CDR3: TGTGCCAGCAGCGATTACCCGGGCACTGAAGCTTTCTTT. Amino acids: CASSDYPGTEAFF.

V and J are TRBV13 and TRBJ2-7, with a weak D call TRBD2 (6 bases). Germline V gives CDR1 PRHDT, CDR2 FYEKMQ (reference sequence). The V end lost 1 base, the J end lost 5 bases, and 12 bases lay between the germline ends. CDR3 length: 14 amino acids. The CDR3, as DNA: TGTGCCAGCAGCTTAGCGGGAGAGAGGAACGAGCAGTACTTC. Amino acids: CASSLAGERNEQYF. Supplemented by reference TRBV13 and TRBJ2-7, the full variable domain reads AAGVIQSPRHLIKEKRETATLKCYPIPRHDTVYWYQQGPGQDPQFLISFYEKMQSDKGSIPDRFSAQQFSDYHSELNMSSLELGDSALYFCASSLAGERNEQYFGPGTRLTVT.

CDR3 sequence: CASSQGLNNEQFF. The CDR3 nucleotides read TGTGCCAGCAGCCAGGGACTAAACAATGAGCAGTTCTTC. This chain uses TRBV7-3 with TRBJ2-1, with 7 bases that match TRBD2. V lost 5 bases, J lost 5 bases, and 3 bases stayed unmatched. Per the germline V gene, CDR1 is SGHTA and CDR2 is FQGTGA. This CDR3 is built from 13 residues.

J is TRBJ1-5 and V is TRBV10-2; D uncertain. Per germline, CDR1 WSHSY and CDR2 SAAADI. The germline V and J ends were trimmed by 3 bases and 2 bases, with 8 bases remaining between them. The CDR3 sequence is 14 residues long. The CDR3 bases are TGCGCCAGCAGTGAAGCCGGGGGCAATCAGCCCCAGCATTTT. As protein: CASSEAGGNQPQHF.

The chain has TRBV5-1 and TRBJ2-1, with D perhaps being TRBD1 or TRBD2 (5 bases each). V gave up 1 base and J gave up 7 bases, with 18 bases separating them. Germline CDR1 reads SGHRS; CDR2 reads YFSETQ. The CDR3 length is 16 residues. The CDR3 nucleotides read TGCGCCAGCAGCTTGTCTCTCGGGACCCCCGTTAATGAGCAGTTCTTC. Translated, it gives CASSLSLGTPVNEQFF.

The genes are TRBV27 and TRBJ1-1, with 7 bases matching TRBD1. V shed 6 bases, J shed 3 bases, and the junction held 4 bases outside the gene matches. The CDR3 extends over 13 amino acids. CDR1 is MNHEY, CDR2 SMNVEV, per germline (reference sequence). CDR3: CASREGADTEAFF. The CDR3 DNA reads as TGTGCCAGCAGGGAGGGGGCTGACACTGAAGCTTTCTTT.

The chain is built from TRBV19 and TRBJ1-5; D may be TRBD1 (5 bases). V was pared by 4 bases and J by 1 base, with 8 bases between. Germline V gene data show CDR1 as LNHDA and CDR2 as SQIVND (reference sequence). The CDR3 covers 14 residues. The DNA for the CDR3 is TGTGCCAGTAGTAACCGGGACAGCAATCAGCCCCAGCATTTT. It specifies CASSNRDSNQPQHF.

CDR3 loop: CASSLGGAFNEKLFF. The CDR3 nucleotides read TGTGCCAGCAGCTTGGGCGGGGCCTTTAATGAAAAACTGTTTTTT. The chain links TRBV5-4 to TRBJ1-4, with D perhaps matching TRBD1 (5 bases). Looked up from germline, CDR1 is SGHNT and CDR2 is YYREEE (reference sequence). The CDR3 length is 15 residues. V lost 0 bases to trimming and J lost 4 bases, with 10 bases between them.

The CDR3 DNA follows: TGTGCCTGGAACGAGAGGGGGACTGAAGCTTTCTTT. This sequence encodes CAWNERGTEAFF. This chain links TRBV30 with TRBJ1-1; the D gene is possibly TRBD1 (6 bases). Germline V CDR1 and CDR2: GTSNPN, SVGIG (reference sequence). This CDR3 comprises 12 residues. V lost 4 bases, J lost 5 bases, and 11 bases lay in between. Combining the CDR3 with reference TRBV30 and TRBJ1-1 gives the whole variable domain SQTIHQWPATLVQPVGSPLSLECTVEGTSNPNLYWYRQAAGRGLQLLFYSVGIGQISSEVPQNLSASRPQDRQFILSSKKLLLSDSGFYLCAWNERGTEAFFGQGTRLTVV.

A single count supports this clone. This chain uses TRBV10-3 with TRBJ2-3; unclear D gene. Between the trimmed V and J ends, which lost 7 bases and 5 bases, there was a span of 10 bases. Germline V lookup: CDR1 ENHRY, CDR2 SYGVKD. CDR3 length: 12 amino acids. CDR3 in amino acids: CAITNDGDTQYF. CDR3 in DNA: TGTGCCATCACCAATGACGGAGATACGCAGTATTTT.

This clone was recorded at least ten times. The chain employs TRBV2 and TRBJ2-7; D uncertain. Germline CDR1 SNHLY, CDR2 FYNNEI. V was trimmed by 9 bases and J by 1 base, leaving 13 bases between them. The CDR3 has 13 amino acids. As DNA, the CDR3 is TGTGCCAGTCTCCCGCGAGTTTCCTACGAGCAGTACTTC. Translated: CASLPRVSYEQYF.

The chain combines TRBV5-1 with TRBJ2-3; 16 nucleotides match TRBD2. The CDR3 sequence is 16 residues long. With 4 bases clipped from V and 8 bases from J, the junction kept 7 bases outside the gene matches. CDR1 is SGHRS and CDR2 is YFSETQ in the germline V gene. In DNA, the CDR3 is TGCGCCAGCAGCCAAGGGACTAGCGGGAGGGCCGGTACGCAGTATTTT. This gives the protein CASSQGTSGRAGTQYF.

This clone was found once. The V gene is TRBV5-6, the J gene TRBJ1-2; no reliable D call. The CDR3 runs 17 residues. Trimming removed 0 bases at V and 4 bases at J, with 19 bases between. Germline loops: CDR1 SGHDT, CDR2 YYEEEE. The CDR3 sequence: CASSLGYRGSTLYGYTF. CDR3 sequence (DNA): TGTGCCAGCAGCTTGGGGTATCGAGGCAGCACACTCTATGGCTACACCTTC.

The CDR3 region has the DNA TGTGCCAGCAGTTTCTCGGGGTCGGGGGACTACACCTTC. It specifies CASSFSGSGDYTF. The chain joins TRBV28 to TRBJ1-2; perhaps TRBD1 as D (5 bases). The germline gives CDR1 MDHEN, CDR2 SYDVKM. CDR3 length equals 13 residues. Trimming stripped 3 bases from V and 10 bases from J, with 15 bases between.

The V call is TRBV18, the J call TRBJ2-7; D is unresolved. Trimming took 0 bases from V and 3 from J, leaving 15 bases between them. This CDR3 has 16 amino acids. Germline CDR1 is KGHSH and CDR2 is LQKENI. The CDR3, as DNA: TGTGCCAGCTCACCACCAGGGCTCATACAGAACTACGAGCAGTACTTC. This encodes CASSPPGLIQNYEQYF.